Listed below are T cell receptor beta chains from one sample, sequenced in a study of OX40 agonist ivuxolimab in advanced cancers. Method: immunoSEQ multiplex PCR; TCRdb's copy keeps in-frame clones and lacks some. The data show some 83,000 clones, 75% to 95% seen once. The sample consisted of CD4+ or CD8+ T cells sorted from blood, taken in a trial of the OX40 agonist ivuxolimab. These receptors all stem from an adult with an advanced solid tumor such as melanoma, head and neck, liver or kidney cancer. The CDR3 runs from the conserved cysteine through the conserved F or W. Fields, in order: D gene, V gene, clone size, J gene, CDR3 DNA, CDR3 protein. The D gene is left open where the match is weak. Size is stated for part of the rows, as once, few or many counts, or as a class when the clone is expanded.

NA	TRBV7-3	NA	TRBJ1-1	TGTGCCAGCAGCCCCGGTGTCGGCTTACGTGACCTGAACACTGAAGCTTTCTTT	CASSPGVGLRDLNTEAFF
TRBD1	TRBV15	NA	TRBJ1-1	TGTGCCACCAGCAGAGATAGGGAGGGGGCGTCTGAAGCTTTCTTT	CATSRDREGASEAFF
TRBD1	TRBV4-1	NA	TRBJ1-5	TGCGCCAGCAGCCCCCGGACAGGGGATAGCAATCAGCCCCAGCATTTT	CASSPRTGDSNQPQHF
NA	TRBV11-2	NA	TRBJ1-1	TGTGCCGGCAGCTTAACCAGAACTGAAGCTTTCTTT	CAGSLTRTEAFF
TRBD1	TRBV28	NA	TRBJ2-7	TGTGCCAGCAGTCTCCCAGACAGGGGCGACGAGCAGTACTTC	CASSLPDRGDEQYF
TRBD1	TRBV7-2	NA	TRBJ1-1	TGTGCCAGCAGCTCCCGGGACAGGGGCACTGAAGCTTTCTTT	CASSSRDRGTEAFF
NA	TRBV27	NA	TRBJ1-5	TGTGCCAGCAGTTTACGGGGACTGTTGAGCAATCAGCCCCAGCATTTT	CASSLRGLLSNQPQHF
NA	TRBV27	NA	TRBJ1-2	TGTGCCAGCAGTTTTACGTCCCTCTCCGGCTACACCTTC	CASSFTSLSGYTF
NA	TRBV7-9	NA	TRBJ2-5	TGTGCCAGCAGCCCAGACTGGATACAAGAGACCCAGTACTTC	CASSPDWIQETQYF
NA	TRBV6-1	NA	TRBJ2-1	TGTGCCAGCAGCCCTTTTTGGGGGATGGGCAATGAGCAGTTCTTC	CASSPFWGMGNEQFF
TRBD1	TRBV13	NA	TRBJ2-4	TGTGCCAGCAGCCCAGAAGGGACAGGGAGAAACATTCAGTACTTC	CASSPEGTGRNIQYF
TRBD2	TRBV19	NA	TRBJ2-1	TGTGCCAGTAGTATGGACGGACTAGGATACAATGAGCAGTTCTTC	CASSMDGLGYNEQFF
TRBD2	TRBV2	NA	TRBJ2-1	TGTGCCAGCAGTGAAAACGCGGGAGAGGACAATGAGCAGTTCTTC	CASSENAGEDNEQFF
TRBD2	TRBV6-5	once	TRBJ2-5	TGTGCCAGCAGTGGCTTCCTAGCGGACCAAGAGACCCAGTACTTC	CASSGFLADQETQYF
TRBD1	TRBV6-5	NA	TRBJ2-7	TGTGCCAGCAGTTACTCGTCGGGACAGGTACTCTACGAGCAGTACTTC	CASSYSSGQVLYEQYF
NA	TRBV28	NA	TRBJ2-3	TGTGCCAGCAGTTTAGGGGGACACTCCACAGATACGCAGTATTTT	CASSLGGHSTDTQYF
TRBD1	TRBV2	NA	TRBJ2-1	TGTGCCAGCAGTACAGGGGCGGATGAGCAGTTCTTC	CASSTGADEQFF
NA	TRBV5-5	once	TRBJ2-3	TGTGCCAGCAGCCTAATCACAGGGACGCGGAGCACAGATACGCAGTATTTT	CASSLITGTRSTDTQYF
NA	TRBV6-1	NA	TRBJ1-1	TGTGCCAGCACCCTCGGGAACACTGAAGCTTTCTTT	CASTLGNTEAFF
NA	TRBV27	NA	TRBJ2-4	TGTGCCAGCAGTTTAGGAGGCCAAAACATTCAGTACTTC	CASSLGGQNIQYF
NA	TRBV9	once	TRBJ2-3	TGTGCCAGCAGCGCTTCGGGCACAGATACGCAGTATTTT	CASSASGTDTQYF
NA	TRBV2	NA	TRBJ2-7	TGTGCCAGCAGCGAGGCCCTCGGGGAGCAGTACTTC	CASSEALGEQYF
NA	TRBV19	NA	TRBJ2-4	TGTGCCAGTAGTCTCCGCGGGGCGGGACTGGTATCTAACATTCAGTACTTC	CASSLRGAGLVSNIQYF
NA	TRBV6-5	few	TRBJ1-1	TGTGCCAGCAGTTACGGGGCAACGTCGGGCACTGAAGCTTTCTTT	CASSYGATSGTEAFF
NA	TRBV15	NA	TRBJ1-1	TGTGCCACCAGCAGACGTAACACTGAAGCTTTCTTT	CATSRRNTEAFF
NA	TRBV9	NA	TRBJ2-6	TGTGCCAGCAGCGAACCCAGGGGAATCGGATCTGGGGCCAACGTCCTGACTTTC	CASSEPRGIGSGANVLTF
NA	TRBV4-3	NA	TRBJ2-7	TGCGCCAGCAGCCAAGAATACGGCTACGAGCAGCACTTC	CASSQEYGYEQHF